The 22 T cell receptor beta chains below were found in one sample sequenced in a study of blood T cell repertoires in COVID-19. Profiling relied on immunoSEQ multiplex PCR, and the TCRdb table lists in-frame clones only, not all of them. The sample has more than 80,000 clones, 70% to 80% seen once; the top ten hold 5% to 7.5%. Sequenced: peripheral blood. The receptor set was obtained from an elderly man with COVID-19, enrolled during active disease.

This clone was detected only a few times. The rearrangement joins TRBV28 to TRBJ2-7; 13 nucleotides match TRBD2. Trimming took 7 bases from V and 5 from J; bases not matched to a gene: 5. Germline CDR1 reads MDHEN; CDR2 reads SYDVKM. The CDR3 has 14 amino acids. CDR3 coding DNA: TGTGCCAGCACCGGACTAGCGGGAGTCAACGAGCAGTACTTC. It encodes CASTGLAGVNEQYF. Filled out from reference TRBV28 and TRBJ2-7, the complete variable domain reads DVKVTQSSRYLVKRTGEKVFLECVQDMDHENMFWYRQDPGLGLRLIYFSYDVKMKEKGDIPEGYSVSREKKERFSLILESASTNQTSMYLCASTGLAGVNEQYFGPGTRLTVT.

V is TRBV5-1 and J is TRBJ2-4, with 8 bases fitting TRBD1. The V gene's germline CDR1 is SGHRS and CDR2 YFSETQ. V shed 2 bases and J 4 bases; nucleotides not matched to a gene: 2. The CDR3 is made up of 14 amino acids. CDR3 loop: CASSLGQGKNIQYF. In nucleotides, the CDR3 is TGCGCCAGCAGCTTAGGACAGGGTAAAAACATTCAGTACTTC.

CDR3 residues: CASSFTSYTDTQYF. The CDR3 DNA is TGTGCCAGCAGCTTTACTAGCTACACAGATACGCAGTATTTT. The rearrangement uses TRBV7-8 and TRBJ2-3; tentatively, D is TRBD2 (6 bases). V was shortened by 3 bases and J by 2 bases, with 9 bases between the two germline ends. Germline V lookup: CDR1 SGHVS, CDR2 FQNEAQ. The CDR3 sequence is 14 residues long.

CDR3 protein: CASSIILGGEGEAFF. The CDR3 DNA reads TGTGCCAGTAGTATAATTTTAGGGGGCGAAGGTGAAGCTTTCTTT. The chain has TRBV19 and TRBJ1-1; 7 bases fit TRBD1. The CDR3 length is 15 residues. After removal of 2 bases from V and 7 bases from J, the junction contained 10 bases not matched to a gene. In germline, CDR1 is LNHDA, CDR2 SQIVND (reference sequence).

This chain uses TRBV5-1 with TRBJ2-5, with a tentative D call TRBD1 (5 bases). V was shortened by 4 bases and J by 1 base, with 11 bases between the two germline ends. From germline, CDR1 is SGHRS and CDR2 YFSETQ. CDR3 length equals 14 residues. CDR3 sequence (DNA): TGCGCCAGCAGCCAGGGTATGGTCCAAGAGACCCAGTACTTC. It yields the protein CASSQGMVQETQYF.

The chain carries TRBV24-1 and TRBJ1-2, with D maybe TRBD1 (5 bases). The germline V gene has CDR1 KGHDR and CDR2 SFDVKD. The CDR3 contains 13 residues. Trimming removed 4 bases at V and 8 bases at J, with 13 bases between. The CDR3 coding sequence is TGTGCCACCAGTGAGTACGCAGGGTACGGCTACACCTTC. This gives the protein CATSEYAGYGYTF.

J is TRBJ1-5 and V is TRBV5-1; TRBD1 agrees at 12 bases. In germline, CDR1 is SGHRS, CDR2 YFSETQ. J gave up 7 bases and V 4 bases, and 6 bases lay outside the gene matches. The CDR3 loop spans 15 amino acids. The CDR3 spells CASSPGQGALQPQHF. CDR3 bases: TGCGCCAGCAGCCCGGGACAGGGGGCTTTGCAGCCCCAGCATTTT.

The chain joins TRBV9 to TRBJ2-5, with D perhaps matching TRBD2 (6 bases). V was cut by 0 bases and J by 2 bases, with 8 bases left in between. This CDR3 comprises 14 residues. The germline V gene encodes CDR1 SGDLS and CDR2 YYNGEE. The CDR3: CASSVEAGQETQYF. In DNA form, the CDR3 reads TGTGCCAGCAGCGTAGAGGCGGGACAAGAGACCCAGTACTTC.

This rearrangement joins TRBV27 to TRBJ2-5, with D maybe TRBD1 (6 bases). This CDR3 contains 16 residues. The germline gives CDR1 MNHEY, CDR2 SMNVEV (reference sequence). Trimming left V 6 bases short and J 5 bases short, with 22 bases between. The CDR3 DNA sequence: TGTGCCAGCAGCCGAACCCGGGACACACTGAAGGAGACCCAGTACTTC. Amino acid sequence: CASSRTRDTLKETQYF.

The rearrangement links TRBV7-9 to TRBJ1-6; possible D gene TRBD1, 6 bases. The germline V gene has CDR1 SEHNR and CDR2 FQNEAQ (reference sequence). The CDR3 spans 15 residues. Trimming stripped 1 base from V and 8 bases from J, with 12 bases between. The CDR3 reads CASSLDRDVDSPLHF. The CDR3 DNA is TGTGCCAGCAGCTTAGACAGGGATGTGGATTCACCCCTCCACTTT.

The CDR3 nucleotides are TGTGCCAGCAGCGCCCTGGGACTAGCGGAGAACACCGGGGAGCTGTTTTTT. This sequence encodes CASSALGLAENTGELFF. The chain couples TRBV9 to TRBJ2-2; 11 bases align to TRBD2. This CDR3 spans 17 amino acids. The J segment lost 1 base and the V segment lost 3 bases, leaving 5 bases of the junction unmatched. CDR1 is SGDLS and CDR2 is YYNGEE in the germline V gene.

The chain joins TRBV4-2 to TRBJ1-1; a weak D match, TRBD1 (5 bases). Per germline, CDR1 LGHNA and CDR2 YNFKEQ. Trimming cost V 0 bases and J 1 base, with 12 bases left between them. This CDR3 is 16 amino acids long. The CDR3 DNA follows: TGTGCCAGCAGCCAAGATTATGGGGCCTCGAACACTGAAGCTTTCTTT. Encoded protein: CASSQDYGASNTEAFF.

This chain links TRBV30 with TRBJ2-7; D is undetermined. This CDR3 comprises 11 residues. Germline-derived CDR1 and CDR2 are GTSNPN and SVGIG (reference sequence). The ends were cut back, 2 bases at V and 4 bases at J, with 6 bases in the middle. CDR3 bases: TGTGCCTGGAGTTCTCGGTACGAGCAGTACTTC. The encoded protein is CAWSSRYEQYF.

This clone was seen more than once but under ten times. V and J are TRBV29-1 and TRBJ1-1; 8 nucleotides match TRBD1. The germline gives CDR1 SQVTM, CDR2 ANQGSEA. The CDR3 is made up of 13 amino acids. V lost 6 bases and J lost 4; bases outside the gene matches: 7. The CDR3 here is CSVDRGGGTEAFF. The CDR3 DNA sequence: TGCAGCGTCGACAGGGGTGGTGGCACTGAAGCTTTCTTT.

A single count supports this clone. The chain recombines TRBV5-1 with TRBJ1-2; TRBD1 is a possible D gene (5 bases). With 5 bases removed from V and 8 bases from J, the gap between germline ends came to 19 bases. Germline values: CDR1 SGHRS, CDR2 YFSETQ. The CDR3 has 14 residues. For the CDR3, the DNA is TGCGCCAGCAGAGTCTCGGGGGAGGGAGGAGGCTACACCTTC. Amino acids: CASRVSGEGGGYTF.

This chain joins TRBV7-6 and TRBJ1-2; 7 bases align to TRBD1. The length of the CDR3 is 14 residues. CDR1 is SGHVS, CDR2 FNYEAQ, per germline. V lost 5 bases, J lost 8 bases, and 11 bases stayed unmatched. CDR3 amino acids: CASSAATGWKGYTF. The CDR3 nucleotides read TGTGCCAGCAGCGCAGCGACAGGGTGGAAGGGCTACACCTTC.

The rearrangement uses TRBV11-2 and TRBJ1-1; D is perhaps TRBD1 (5 bases). Germline V gene sequence: CDR1 SGHAT, CDR2 FQNNGV. The CDR3 runs 13 residues. V was shortened by 2 bases and J by 4 bases, with 8 bases between the two germline ends. The CDR3 loop is CASSLSDTTEAFF. CDR3 nucleotide sequence: TGTGCCAGCAGCTTATCGGACACCACTGAAGCTTTCTTT.

As regards this clone: The sample contains more than one DNA sequence encoding this CDR3. The chain employs TRBV2 and TRBJ1-1; D might be TRBD1 (5 bases). The germline V gene has CDR1 SNHLY and CDR2 FYNNEI. The CDR3 sequence is 13 residues long. V lost 4 bases and J 1 base, leaving 7 bases between the germline ends. The CDR3 DNA is TGTGCCAGCAGTGGGCAGGGGAACACTGAAGCTTTCTTT. Amino acids: CASSGQGNTEAFF.

The chain recombines TRBV7-8 with TRBJ1-2; D is undetermined. From germline, CDR1 is SGHVS and CDR2 FQNEAQ. V lost 1 base and J lost 6, with 9 bases in between. The CDR3 is made up of 13 amino acids. CDR3: CASSLGSINGYTF. As DNA, the CDR3 is TGTGCCAGCAGCTTAGGGAGTATTAATGGCTACACCTTC.

This sequence joins TRBV7-3 and TRBJ1-2; 8 bases agree with TRBD1. CDR1 and CDR2 (germline): SGHTA, FQGTGA. Losses at the gene ends were 5 bases for V and 3 bases for J; bases not matched to a gene: 8. The CDR3 extends over 15 amino acids. The CDR3 DNA sequence: TGTGCCAGCAGCCTTCAGGGGGCCGCTCACTATGGCTACACCTTC. Amino acid sequence: CASSLQGAAHYGYTF.

This chain uses TRBV10-3 with TRBJ2-5; TRBD2 agrees at 9 bases. V trimming: 4 bases; J trimming: 1 base; junction bases outside the gene matches: 4. CDR3 length equals 15 residues. The germline gives CDR1 ENHRY, CDR2 SYGVKD. The CDR3: CAISGQTSGQETQYF. CDR3 nucleotide sequence: TGTGCCATCAGTGGCCAGACTAGCGGCCAAGAGACCCAGTACTTC.

This clone was recorded a few times. The rearrangement links TRBV6-2 or TRBV6-3 to TRBJ1-3; possible D gene TRBD1, 5 bases. Germline V gene lookup returns CDR1 MNHEY and CDR2 SVGEGT. V was shortened by 0 bases and J by 2 bases, with 20 bases between the two germline ends. This CDR3 has 19 amino acids. The CDR3 reads CASSYSIDVPGGTGNTIYF. As DNA, the CDR3 is TGTGCCAGCAGTTACTCAATCGACGTTCCCGGGGGAACTGGAAACACCATATATTTT.